The 21 T cell receptor beta chains below come from one sample, sequenced in a study of CD8 T cells in ankylosing spondylitis. TCRdb re-called the 5' RACE reads with MiXCR, one entry per CDR3 protein. The sample yields about 33,000 distinct CDR3 sequences, 14% seen once. The sequenced sample was blood. The source of these receptors is a male donor with ankylosing spondylitis or in good health (not recorded which).

The sample holds a few counts of this clonotype. V is TRBV4-3 and J is TRBJ2-2, with D possibly being TRBD1 (5 bases). CDR1 is LGHNA, CDR2 YSLEER, per germline. CDR3 size: 15 residues. Trimming left V 3 bases short and J 3 bases short, with 11 bases between. The CDR3: CASSQEDSYTGELFF. Here the CDR3 DNA reads TGCGCCAGCAGCCAGGAAGACAGTTACACCGGGGAGCTGTTTTTT.

The J gene is TRBJ2-5, the V gene TRBV14, with no clear D. The V and J ends lost 0 bases and 4 bases respectively, with 6 bases between them. The germline gives CDR1 SGHDN, CDR2 FVKESK. This CDR3 comprises 13 residues. The CDR3 is CASSQDPPETQYF. The CDR3 nucleotides are TGTGCCAGCAGCCAAGATCCCCCAGAGACCCAGTACTTC.

This clonotype was recorded many times. The chain has TRBV12-3 or TRBV12-4 and TRBJ1-1; tentative D call: TRBD1 (5 bases). Trimming stripped 8 bases from V and 0 bases from J, with 16 bases between. This CDR3 is built from 15 residues. CDR3 loop: CASHQGGTLNTEAFF. The CDR3 DNA is TGTGCCAGCCATCAGGGCGGCACACTGAACACTGAAGCTTTCTTT.

The chain is built from TRBV29-1 and TRBJ2-3; no clear D. CDR1 is SQVTM and CDR2 is ANQGSEA in the germline V gene. V gave up 4 bases and J gave up 4 bases, with 3 bases separating them. The CDR3 length is 10 residues. The CDR3 is CSVAPDTQYF. The CDR3, as DNA: TGCAGCGTTGCCCCAGATACGCAGTATTTT.

There are a few counts of this clonotype. The V call is TRBV6-1, the J call TRBJ2-3, with D maybe TRBD2 (5 bases). Per the germline V gene, CDR1 is MNHNS and CDR2 is SASEGT. The CDR3 consists of 15 residues. Deletions cut 4 bases from V and 4 bases from J, with 15 bases between. The CDR3 here is CASSAQVIGADTQYF. As DNA, the CDR3 is TGTGCCAGCAGTGCCCAAGTGATCGGGGCAGATACGCAGTATTTT.

The chain is built from TRBV20-1 and TRBJ1-1; 9 bases match TRBD1. Looked up from germline, CDR1 is DFQATT and CDR2 is SNEGSKA (reference sequence). J gave up 1 base and V 7 bases, and 7 bases lay outside the gene matches. The CDR3 contains 14 residues. CDR3 sequence (DNA): TGCAGTGGAGATCGGGACAGGGCGAACACTGAAGCTTTCTTT. The encoded protein is CSGDRDRANTEAFF.

This clonotype was observed a handful of times. The chain is built from TRBV5-1 and TRBJ1-1; 7 nucleotides align to TRBD1. The trim removed 4 bases at V and 1 base at J, leaving 4 bases unmatched. CDR1 and CDR2 from the germline V gene are SGHRS and YFSETQ. CDR3 length: 14 residues. The chain's CDR3 is CASSPGQPNTEAFF. DNA for the CDR3: TGCGCCAGCAGCCCGGGACAGCCGAACACTGAAGCTTTCTTT.

This clonotype was recorded many times. The gene calls are TRBV7-2 and TRBJ2-3, with D maybe TRBD1 (5 bases). Germline CDR1 and CDR2: SGHTA and FQGNSA. This CDR3 is 15 amino acids long. Trimming shortened V by 1 base and J by 4 bases, and 12 bases separated the two germline ends. The CDR3 here is CASSLEAREADTQYF. For the CDR3, the DNA is TGTGCCAGCAGCTTAGAAGCCAGGGAAGCAGATACGCAGTATTTT. The full variable domain, rest sourced from reference TRBV7-2 and TRBJ2-3, is GAGVSQSPSNKVTEKGKDVELRCDPISGHTALYWYRQSLGQGLEFLIYFQGNSAPDKSGLPSDRFSAERTGGSVSTLTIQRTQQEDSAVYLCASSLEAREADTQYFGPGTRLTVL.

The genes are TRBV29-1 and TRBJ2-7, with a weak D call TRBD1 (6 bases). The CDR3 contains 14 residues. V was trimmed by 6 bases and J by 0 bases, leaving 15 bases between them. Germline assignment: CDR1 SQVTM and CDR2 ANQGSEA. In nucleotides, the CDR3 is TGCAGCGTAAAGACAGGACTTAGCTCCTACGAGCAGTACTTC. Amino acid sequence: CSVKTGLSSYEQYF.

The chain combines TRBV5-4 with TRBJ2-2; 13 nucleotides match TRBD2. This CDR3 has 15 residues. Germline values: CDR1 SGHNT, CDR2 YYREEE (reference sequence). Trimming at V came to 4 bases and at J to 8 bases, leaving 5 bases not matched to a gene. DNA of the CDR3: TGTGCCAGCAGCCCGGGACTAGCGGGGTCTGGGGAGCTGTTTTTT. This sequence encodes CASSPGLAGSGELFF.

This chain links TRBV5-1 with TRBJ1-6; 8 nucleotides match TRBD1. The trim removed 5 bases at V and 9 bases at J, leaving 10 bases unmatched. CDR3 size: 15 residues. CDR1 and CDR2 (germline): SGHRS, YFSETQ. DNA for the CDR3: TGCGCCAGCAGGAATTCCGGACAGGGTGCTTCACCCCTCCACTTT. As protein: CASRNSGQGASPLHF. The full variable domain, with the rest looked up from reference TRBV5-1 and TRBJ1-6, is KAGVTQTPRYLIKTRGQQVTLSCSPISGHRSVSWYQQTPGQGLQFLFEYFSETQRNKGNFPGRFSGRQFSNSRSEMNVSTLELGDSALYLCASRNSGQGASPLHFGNGTRLTVT.

This clonotype was seen ten or more times. As DNA, the CDR3 is TGTGCCAGCAGTCGCGGACTATACAATGAGCAGTTCTTC. Amino acid sequence: CASSRGLYNEQFF. J is TRBJ2-1 and V is TRBV3-1, with D possibly being TRBD2 (6 bases). The CDR3 is made up of 13 amino acids. Germline V gives CDR1 LGHDT, CDR2 YNNKEL (reference sequence). The V end lost 6 bases, the J end lost 4 bases, and 10 bases lay between the germline ends.

The chain carries TRBV7-2 and TRBJ2-2; TRBD1 agrees at 10 bases. This CDR3 comprises 16 residues. V was pared by 0 bases and J by 4 bases, with 2 bases of the junction left unmatched. Germline CDR1 is SGHTA and CDR2 is FQGNSA. The DNA for the CDR3 is TGTGCCAGCAGCTTAGCGAGGACAGGGGGCACCGGGGAGCTGTTTTTT. Translated: CASSLARTGGTGELFF.

Of note for this clonotype: At one of its ends the junction is not consistent with the germline gene, which may arise from a read error. This chain joins TRBV5-1 and TRBJ2-1; D is perhaps TRBD1 (6 bases). The CDR3 is 14 amino acids. CDR1 and CDR2 from the germline V gene are SGHRS and YFSETQ. The CDR3 DNA reads TGCACCAGCAGCTTAACTAGGGGGAACAATGAGCAGTTCTTC. Protein sequence: CTSSLTRGNNEQFF.

This chain joins TRBV15 and TRBJ1-1, with D unresolved. The CDR3 has 15 amino acids. Germline V gives CDR1 LNHNV, CDR2 YYDKDF (reference sequence). The V end lost 2 bases, the J end lost 1 base, and 11 bases lay between the germline ends. DNA of the CDR3: TGTGCCACCAGCAGAAACCGGCTGAAGAACACTGAAGCTTTCTTT. Protein: CATSRNRLKNTEAFF.

The chain carries TRBV19 and TRBJ2-2, with D hard to call. The CDR3 runs to 15 residues. Trimming stripped 2 bases from V and 1 base from J, with 8 bases between. Per the germline V gene, CDR1 is LNHDA and CDR2 is SQIVND (reference sequence). The CDR3 here is CASSIPGMNTGELFF. As DNA, the CDR3 is TGTGCCAGTAGTATACCGGGTATGAACACCGGGGAGCTGTTTTTT.

The chain carries TRBV7-2 and TRBJ2-5; D is uncertain. Trimming removed 5 bases from V and 5 bases from J, with 15 bases in between. The CDR3 runs 14 residues. Per germline, CDR1 SGHTA and CDR2 FQGNSA. CDR3 coding DNA: TGTGCCAGCAGCCTCGGAAGTGTCGGGGAGACCCAGTACTTC. It is translated as CASSLGSVGETQYF.

This clonotype was observed once. In nucleotides, the CDR3 is TGCAGCGTTCCAGCTGGTAGTGGGAGGGTATCCTACAATGAGCAGTTCTTC. As protein: CSVPAGSGRVSYNEQFF. The genes are TRBV29-1 and TRBJ2-1, with 7 nucleotides matching TRBD2. This CDR3 is 17 amino acids long. Germline V gene lookup returns CDR1 SQVTM and CDR2 ANQGSEA. V shed 5 bases, J shed 1 base, and the junction held 14 bases outside the gene matches.

This chain joins TRBV3-1 and TRBJ1-5; TRBD1 is a possible D gene (5 bases). The CDR3 consists of 14 residues. V gave up 4 bases and J gave up 0 bases, with 7 bases separating them. Germline CDR1 reads LGHDT; CDR2 reads YNNKEL (reference sequence). CDR3 DNA: TGTGCCAGCAGCCCCGGACATAGCAATCAGCCCCAGCATTTT. This sequence encodes CASSPGHSNQPQHF.

This clonotype was seen a handful of times. The chain uses TRBV25-1 and TRBJ2-5, with unresolved D. Per the germline V gene, CDR1 is MGHDK and CDR2 is SYGVNS. The length of the CDR3 is 14 residues. V lost 2 bases, J lost 0 bases, and 7 bases lay in between. DNA for the CDR3: TGTGCCAGCAGTGAAGGGCGGAACCAAGAGACCCAGTACTTC. Translating gives CASSEGRNQETQYF.

This clonotype was observed a handful of times. V gene TRBV11-2 combines with J gene TRBJ2-2; D may be TRBD2 (6 bases). The CDR3 loop spans 15 amino acids. Germline values: CDR1 SGHAT, CDR2 FQNNGV. V lost 5 bases and J lost 4, with 14 bases in between. CDR3 in DNA: TGTGCCAGCAGCCCTAGAAATAGCGGCACCGGGGAGCTGTTTTTT. Residues: CASSPRNSGTGELFF.